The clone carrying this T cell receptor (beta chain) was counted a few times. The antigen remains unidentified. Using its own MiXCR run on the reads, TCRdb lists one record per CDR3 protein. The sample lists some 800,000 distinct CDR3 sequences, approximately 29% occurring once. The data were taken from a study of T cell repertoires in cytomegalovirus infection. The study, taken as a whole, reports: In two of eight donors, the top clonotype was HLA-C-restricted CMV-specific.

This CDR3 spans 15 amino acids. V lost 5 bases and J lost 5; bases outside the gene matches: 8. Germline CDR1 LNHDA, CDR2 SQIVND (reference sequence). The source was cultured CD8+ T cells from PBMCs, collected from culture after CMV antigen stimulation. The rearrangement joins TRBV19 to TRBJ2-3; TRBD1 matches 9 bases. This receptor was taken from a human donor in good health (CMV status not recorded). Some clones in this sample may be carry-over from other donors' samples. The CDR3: CASSRFRDREDTQYF. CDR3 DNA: TGTGCCAGTAGTCGCTTCCGGGACAGGGAAGATACGCAGTATTTT.